Each of the 2 T cell receptor beta chains below was sequenced from the same sample in a study of molecular identifiers for immune sequencing clone quantification. TCRdb redid the calling of the PCR reads with MiXCR, one entry per CDR3 protein. This table holds about 35,000 distinct CDR3 sequences, 19% found once. Specimen: naive CD8+ T cells from blood, with Jurkat cell RNA spiked in. Stated subset: FACS-sorted CD8+CD4-CCR7+CD45RA+ naive T cells. These receptors were taken from a human donor in good health. Some libraries in this study had Jurkat cell RNA spiked in.

This clonotype appeared many times. V and J are TRBV7-6 and TRBJ1-1; the D gene is possibly TRBD1 (5 bases). The V gene lost 5 bases and the J gene lost 11 bases, with 24 bases spanning the gap. CDR1 SGHVS and CDR2 FNYEAQ come from the germline V gene. CDR3 length equals 15 residues. CDR3 in DNA: TGTGCCAGCAGCAGCGCCACGGGGACCGCTGATGGCGCTTTCTTT. Translated: CASSSATGTADGAFF.

This clonotype was seen at least ten times. The chain recombines TRBV29-1 with TRBJ2-3; 13 bases are shared with TRBD2. From germline, CDR1 is SQVTM and CDR2 ANQGSEA. The CDR3 loop spans 15 amino acids. Trimming cost V 1 base and J 9 bases; bases outside gene matches: 7. The CDR3 here is CSVEVGLAGSGTQYF. The CDR3 DNA follows: TGCAGCGTTGAAGTGGGACTAGCGGGGTCCGGGACGCAGTATTTT.